Each of the 6 T cell receptor beta chains below was sequenced from the same sample in a study of blood T cell repertoires in COVID-19. Method: immunoSEQ multiplex PCR; TCRdb's copy keeps in-frame clones and lacks some. The sample shows over 350,000 clones, roughly 90% of them seen only once. The sample taken for sequencing was PBMCs or T cells enriched from blood (not recorded which). These receptors all stem from a woman aged 25 to 39 with acute COVID-19.

The CDR3 DNA follows: TGCGCCAGCAGCTTGGGGCAGGGGCCCTACAATGAGCAGTTCTTC. Translated, it gives CASSLGQGPYNEQFF. This chain joins TRBV5-1 and TRBJ2-1, with a weak D call TRBD1 (6 bases). V lost 0 bases, J lost 2 bases, and 9 bases lay in between. Per the germline V gene, CDR1 is SGHRS and CDR2 is YFSETQ. The CDR3 contains 15 residues.

The V gene is TRBV10-1, the J gene TRBJ2-1; 15 nucleotides match TRBD2. V lost 3 bases, J lost 10 bases, and 7 bases stayed unmatched. CDR1 is WNHNN and CDR2 is SYGVQD in the germline V gene (reference sequence). The CDR3 extends over 16 amino acids. CDR3 DNA: TGCGCCAGCAGTGACCTCGGACTAGCGGGGGGGCGGGAGCAGTTCTTC. Encoded protein: CASSDLGLAGGREQFF.

The rearrangement uses TRBV10-3 and TRBJ2-3; 11 nucleotides match TRBD1. Germline loops: CDR1 ENHRY, CDR2 SYGVKD. V dropped 6 bases and J dropped 1; count of bases not matched to a gene: 9. The CDR3 has 17 amino acids. The CDR3 sequence: CAISGPDRGRGTDTQYF. DNA of the CDR3: TGTGCCATCAGCGGTCCGGACAGGGGGCGAGGCACAGATACGCAGTATTTT.

This clone has a single count. V is TRBV5-1 and J is TRBJ2-1, with D possibly being TRBD2 (5 bases). Germline V gene data show CDR1 as SGHRS and CDR2 as YFSETQ. CDR3 length: 15 residues. V dropped 4 bases and J dropped 8 bases, with 19 bases sitting between them. The CDR3 sequence is CASSPEDFSTHEQFF. CDR3 DNA: TGCGCCAGCAGCCCCGAGGACTTTTCTACCCATGAGCAGTTCTTC. Looking up the rest from reference TRBV5-1 and TRBJ2-1 gives the full variable domain: KAGVTQTPRYLIKTRGQQVTLSCSPISGHRSVSWYQQTPGQGLQFLFEYFSETQRNKGNFPGRFSGRQFSNSRSEMNVSTLELGDSALYLCASSPEDFSTHEQFFGPGTRLTVL.

This chain links TRBV5-8 with TRBJ2-7, with TRBD1 matching over 9 bases. V lost 4 bases, J lost 5 bases, and 7 bases stayed unmatched. The germline V gene has CDR1 SGHTS and CDR2 YDEGEE. This CDR3 spans 14 amino acids. This chain's CDR3 is CASSKPTGGHEQYF. CDR3 DNA sequence: TGTGCCAGCAGCAAACCGACAGGGGGGCACGAGCAGTACTTC.

The CDR3 bases are TGTGCCAGCAGCGAGGGGGATAATTCACCCCTCCACTTT. The encoded protein is CASSEGDNSPLHF. The chain uses TRBV9 and TRBJ1-6, with D possibly being TRBD1 (6 bases). The CDR3 length is 13 residues. Trimming cost V 3 bases and J 5 bases, with 6 bases left between them. Per germline, CDR1 SGDLS and CDR2 YYNGEE. The full variable domain, completed using reference TRBV9 and TRBJ1-6, is DSGVTQTPKHLITATGQRVTLRCSPRSGDLSVYWYQQSLDQGLQFLIQYYNGEERAKGNILERFSAQQFPDLHSELNLSSLELGDSALYFCASSEGDNSPLHFGNGTRLTVT.